Reported below is one T cell receptor (beta chain). Treatment specified: randomized to nivolumab then ipilimumab (arm A) or the reverse (arm B). These data are taken from a study of sequential checkpoint blockade in melanoma. The CDR3 loop spans 13 amino acids. The germline V gene has CDR1 SGHAT and CDR2 FQNNGV. Measured with immunoSEQ multiplex PCR; TCRdb has only the in-frame clones, and not every one. The table has over 5,000 clones, about 85% seen once. This material consisted of CD8+ T cells sorted from blood (inferred from file names), taken from a patient given nivolumab and ipilimumab in sequence. The source of this sequence is a human donor with melanoma. The chain joins TRBV11-2 to TRBJ2-7; D is possibly TRBD1 (7 bases). The CDR3 bases are TGTGCCAGCAGCTTAGCTTCAGGGGGGCCCCCTGAAGTC. Residues: CASSLASGGPPEV.